The 20 T cell receptor beta chains below were found in one sample sequenced in a study of blood T cells in healthy people across ages. Using a J-beta primer mix together with a sample-barcoded 5' primer, a second PCR was run for roughly 7 to 12 cycles. TCRdb processed the 5' RACE reads anew with MiXCR; each CDR3 protein has one entry. The top ten hold around 13% of the sample, which has about 1.1 million distinct CDR3 sequences, about two fifths seen once. Sequencing was carried out using blood. The receptor set was obtained from a man aged 18 to 30 in good health.

This clonotype was seen more than once but under ten times. This chain connects TRBV5-8 to TRBJ2-1; tentative D call: TRBD2 (5 bases). The CDR3 totals 13 residues. CDR1 SGHTS and CDR2 YDEGEE come from the germline V gene. Trimming removed 4 bases from V and 7 bases from J, with 12 bases in between. In nucleotides, the CDR3 is TGTGCCAGCAGCGCCAAACGGGGTAATGAGCAGTTCTTC. It codes for CASSAKRGNEQFF.

The J gene is TRBJ2-3, the V gene TRBV20-1; unclear D gene. This CDR3 contains 15 residues. V was clipped by 5 bases and J by 0 bases, with 15 bases between them. Germline-derived CDR1 and CDR2 are DFQATT and SNEGSKA (reference sequence). Here the CDR3 reads CSAPTPYPSTDTQYF. The DNA for the CDR3 is TGCAGTGCTCCTACTCCTTACCCTAGCACAGATACGCAGTATTTT.

The rearrangement joins TRBV27 to TRBJ1-5; 7 bases agree with TRBD1. CDR1 is MNHEY and CDR2 is SMNVEV in the germline V gene (reference sequence). With 6 bases clipped from V and 3 bases from J, the junction kept 8 bases outside the gene matches. The CDR3 runs to 15 residues. This chain's CDR3 is CASRLRQGYNQPQHF. CDR3 nucleotide sequence: TGTGCCAGCAGATTACGACAGGGATACAATCAGCCCCAGCATTTT.

The chain is built from TRBV10-3 and TRBJ2-3; TRBD2 is a possible D gene (7 bases). Germline V CDR1 and CDR2: ENHRY, SYGVKD. The CDR3 is made up of 13 amino acids. Trimming removed 5 bases from V and 6 bases from J, with 12 bases in between. Here the CDR3 reads CAISYRGADTQYF. The CDR3 coding sequence is TGTGCCATCAGTTACCGGGGGGCCGATACGCAGTATTTT.

This clonotype was detected a few times. The V call is TRBV7-9, the J call TRBJ2-1; no definite D call. CDR1 is SEHNR, CDR2 FQNEAQ, per germline (reference sequence). The V end was cut by 1 base, the J end by 7 bases, with 14 bases between. The CDR3 loop spans 15 amino acids. CDR3 region: CASSLVAARSNEQFF. Written as DNA, the CDR3 is TGTGCCAGCAGCTTAGTCGCGGCCCGTAGTAATGAGCAGTTCTTC.

This rearrangement joins TRBV20-1 to TRBJ2-5; D not resolved. The germline V gene encodes CDR1 DFQATT and CDR2 SNEGSKA (reference sequence). CDR3 length: 12 amino acids. The V and J ends lost 6 bases and 2 bases respectively, with 10 bases between them. The CDR3 is CSAQDGQETQYF. The CDR3 bases are TGCAGTGCCCAGGACGGACAAGAGACCCAGTACTTC.

The DNA for the CDR3 is TGTGCCAGCACTTGGGCGGGATCACCAGGCTACACCTTC. Translated: CASTWAGSPGYTF. The rearrangement joins TRBV27 to TRBJ1-2, with D hard to call. Trimming cost V 7 bases and J 8 bases, with 17 bases left between them. The CDR3 extends over 13 amino acids. Germline CDR1 and CDR2: MNHEY and SMNVEV (reference sequence).

V is TRBV6-2 or TRBV6-3 and J is TRBJ2-7, with TRBD1 identical over 7 bases. CDR1 MNHEY and CDR2 SVGEGT come from the germline V gene. This CDR3 comprises 15 residues. J gave up 1 base and V 2 bases, and 5 bases lay outside the gene matches. The CDR3 DNA is TGTGCCAGCAGTTACCCCGACAGGGAATCCTACGAGCAGTACTTC. This translates into CASSYPDRESYEQYF.

The chain has TRBV7-9 and TRBJ2-1, with 10 bases that match TRBD1. CDR3 length: 15 amino acids. V lost 6 bases and J lost 6; bases outside the gene matches: 8. Germline-derived CDR1 and CDR2 are SEHNR and FQNEAQ (reference sequence). The CDR3 nucleotides are TGTGCCAGCAGTCCCGGGACAGGGGTTAGCAATGAGCAGTTCTTC. Encoded protein: CASSPGTGVSNEQFF. The whole variable domain, remainder taken from reference TRBV7-9 and TRBJ2-1, is DTGVSQNPRHKITKRGQNVTFRCDPISEHNRLYWYRQTLGQGPEFLTYFQNEAQLEKSRLLSDRFSAERPKGSFSTLEIQRTEQGDSAMYLCASSPGTGVSNEQFFGPGTRLTVL.

This clonotype has only a few counts. This chain links TRBV2 with TRBJ1-2; possibly TRBD1 for D (6 bases). The V and J ends lost 2 bases and 6 bases respectively, with 13 bases between them. CDR1 SNHLY and CDR2 FYNNEI come from the germline V gene. The CDR3 is 14 residues long. The CDR3 is CASSELGGWDGYTF. The CDR3 DNA follows: TGTGCCAGCAGTGAACTTGGGGGCTGGGATGGCTACACCTTC.

A word on this clonotype: At one end, the junction sequence differs from germline, possibly due to a read error. The gene calls are TRBV5-1 and TRBJ2-4, with 7 nucleotides matching TRBD1. The DNA end lines up better with TRBJ2-7; the J call may be wrong. Germline V lookup: CDR1 SGHRS, CDR2 YFSETQ. This CDR3 comprises 14 residues. CDR3 protein: CASILRGRLDEQYF. As DNA, the CDR3 is TGCGCCAGCATCTTGAGGGGGCGCTTGGACGAGCAGTACTTC.

This sequence joins TRBV7-2 and TRBJ1-1, with D unresolved. Trimming took 5 bases from V and 11 from J, leaving 18 bases between them. CDR1 is SGHTA, CDR2 FQGNSA, per germline. This CDR3 has 13 residues. The CDR3 DNA reads TGTGCCAGCAGCCCGGGCCGCAGGCGTTATGCTTTCTTT. It is translated as CASSPGRRRYAFF.

This chain connects TRBV4-3 to TRBJ1-1, with a tentative D call TRBD1 (5 bases). The V gene's germline CDR1 is LGHNA and CDR2 YSLEER. The CDR3 is 15 residues long. V lost 0 bases and J 6 bases, leaving 14 bases between the germline ends. This chain's CDR3 is CASSQDVSRVPEAFF. CDR3 DNA sequence: TGCGCCAGCAGCCAAGATGTGTCCAGGGTACCTGAAGCTTTCTTT.

In its sample, this clonotype was seen a few times. The V call is TRBV15, the J call TRBJ2-1; 8 nucleotides match TRBD2. Germline lookup yields CDR1 LNHNV and CDR2 YYDKDF (reference sequence). The CDR3 is made up of 16 amino acids. The J segment lost 8 bases and the V segment lost 4 bases, leaving 13 bases of the junction unmatched. This CDR3 is CATSNEGTRSPHEQFF. The CDR3 nucleotides read TGTGCCACCAGCAACGAAGGGACTAGAAGTCCCCATGAGCAGTTCTTC.

This chain connects TRBV3-1 to TRBJ2-4; a possible D gene is TRBD1 (6 bases). Trimming removed 8 bases from V and 3 bases from J, with 14 bases in between. This CDR3 is built from 14 residues. The germline V gene has CDR1 LGHDT and CDR2 YNNKEL (reference sequence). CDR3 coding DNA: TGTGCCAGCGCGAACAGGGTTGGCAAAAACATTCAGTACTTC. Its translation: CASANRVGKNIQYF. Drawing the rest from reference TRBV3-1 and TRBJ2-4, the complete variable domain is DTAVSQTPKYLVTQMGNDKSIKCEQNLGHDTMYWYKQDSKKFLKIMFSYNNKELIINETVPNRFSPKSPDKAHLNLHINSLELGDSAVYFCASANRVGKNIQYFGAGTRLSVL.

The chain couples TRBV4-2 to TRBJ2-7; 7 nucleotides agree with TRBD1. Germline values: CDR1 LGHNA, CDR2 YNFKEQ. The length of the CDR3 is 17 residues. V was pared by 0 bases and J by 3 bases, with 11 bases of the junction left unmatched. The CDR3 sequence: CASSQDGRDSEDYEQYF. As DNA, the CDR3 is TGTGCCAGCAGCCAAGATGGCAGGGACAGTGAAGACTACGAGCAGTACTTC.

This chain connects TRBV28 to TRBJ2-7; the D gene is possibly TRBD1 (6 bases). Near its end, the DNA agrees better with TRBJ2-5, so the J call may be wrong. Germline CDR1 is MDHEN and CDR2 is SYDVKM. The CDR3 is made up of 13 amino acids. The CDR3 nucleotides are TGTGCCAGTCGACAGGACTTTCCAGAGACCCAGTACTTC. This sequence encodes CASRQDFPETQYF.

Only a few counts were recorded for this clonotype. The J gene is TRBJ1-5, the V gene TRBV20-1; 9 bases line up with TRBD1. V lost 1 base, J lost 7 bases, and 5 bases stayed unmatched. Per germline, CDR1 DFQATT and CDR2 SNEGSKA (reference sequence). CDR3 length equals 14 residues. The CDR3 region is CSARARTGVQPQHF. In DNA form, the CDR3 reads TGCAGTGCTAGAGCCCGGACAGGGGTCCAGCCCCAGCATTTT.

This chain uses TRBV2 with TRBJ1-5; no clear D. The germline V and J ends were trimmed by 2 bases and 4 bases, with 6 bases remaining between them. Looked up from germline, CDR1 is SNHLY and CDR2 is FYNNEI. There are 13 residues in the CDR3. The CDR3 DNA follows: TGTGCCAGCAGTGAACCCTCGAATCAGCCCCAGCATTTT. It translates to CASSEPSNQPQHF.

The table lists this clonotype with many counts. The chain carries TRBV27 and TRBJ1-2; D possibly corresponds to TRBD1 (5 bases). V lost 0 bases to trimming and J lost 7 bases, with 9 bases between them. Germline V CDR1 and CDR2: MNHEY, SMNVEV (reference sequence). This CDR3 contains 13 residues. The CDR3 loop reads CASSLSGGGGYTF. The CDR3 coding sequence is TGTGCCAGCAGTTTATCGGGGGGTGGTGGCTACACCTTC.